This T cell receptor beta chain stems from a study of blood T cell repertoires in COVID-19. In the study overall: Material from acute and convalescent COVID-19 was sourced from the United States, Italy and Spain. From T cells, B-cell-depleted T cells, or PBMCs came the material, which was cDNA or gDNA.

Between the trimmed V and J ends, which lost 5 bases and 0 bases, there was a span of 19 bases. The CDR3 spans 17 residues. Germline V gives CDR1 MDHEN, CDR2 SYDVKM. Per the original methods: Estimated nucleated cell counts came from reference gene primer amplification. Here immunoSEQ multiplex PCR was the method, and the copy in TCRdb shows in-frame clones only, minus some. That table is the source of V, J and clone size, and D and trimming were worked out from the DNA. The data contain roughly 25,000 clones, around 83% of them singletons. Material for sequencing was peripheral blood. The rearrangement links TRBV28 to TRBJ1-2; maybe TRBD1 (6 bases). The TCR sequence derives from a human donor in a cohort sampled during active COVID-19. Here the CDR3 reads CASSPGDTSRANYGYTF. The DNA of the CDR3 is TGTGCCAGCAGTCCCGGGGACACCTCCCGCGCTAACTATGGCTACACCTTC.